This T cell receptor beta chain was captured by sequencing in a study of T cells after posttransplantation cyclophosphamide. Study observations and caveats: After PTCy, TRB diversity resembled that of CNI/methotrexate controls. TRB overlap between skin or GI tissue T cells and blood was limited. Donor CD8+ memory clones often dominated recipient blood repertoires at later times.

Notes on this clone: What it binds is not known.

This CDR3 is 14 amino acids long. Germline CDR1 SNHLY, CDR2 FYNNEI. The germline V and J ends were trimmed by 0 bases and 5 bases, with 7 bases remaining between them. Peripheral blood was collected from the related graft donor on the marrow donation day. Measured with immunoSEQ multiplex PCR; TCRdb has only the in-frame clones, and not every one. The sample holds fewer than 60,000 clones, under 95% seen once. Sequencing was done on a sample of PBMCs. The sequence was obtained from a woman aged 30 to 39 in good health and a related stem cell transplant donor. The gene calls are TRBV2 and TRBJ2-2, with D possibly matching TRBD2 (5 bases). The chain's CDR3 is CASSEAEETGELFF. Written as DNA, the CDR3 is TGTGCCAGCAGTGAAGCGGAGGAAACCGGGGAGCTGTTTTTT.